A selection of T cell receptor beta chains follows, all from one sample in a study of blood T cells in healthy people across ages. TCRdb used MiXCR to reprocess the 5' RACE reads, holding one entry per CDR3 protein. The sample carries roughly 1.7 million distinct CDR3 sequences, about 35% recorded once. Material for sequencing was blood. The source of these receptors is a woman aged 25-40 years in good health. The CDR3 runs from the conserved cysteine through the conserved F or W. Fields, in order: CDR3 protein, CDR3 DNA, V gene, clone size, J gene, D gene. D genes are given only for firm matches. Not every row has a clone size; where given, it reads once, few, many or a size class.

CDR3: CASGAPSSYNEQFF
DNA: TGTGCCAGCGGAGCCCCGAGCTCCTACAATGAGCAGTTCTTC
V: TRBV27
size: -
J: TRBJ2-1
D: -

CDR3: CASSPARMRPNSPLHF
DNA: TGTGCCAGCAGTCCAGCCCGGATGCGACCAAATTCACCCCTCCACTTT
V: TRBV6-2/TRBV6-3
size: -
J: TRBJ1-6
D: -

CDR3: CSAGPLGFAGERYF
DNA: TGCAGTGCTGGACCCCTCGGCTTCGCTGGGGAGCGGTACTTC
V: TRBV20-1
size: once
J: TRBJ2-5
D: -

CDR3: CASSLSRAPSYEQYF
DNA: TGTGCCAGCAGTTTATCCCGGGCCCCCTCCTACGAGCAGTACTTC
V: TRBV27
size: -
J: TRBJ2-7
D: -

CDR3: CSAPEGKATEAFF
DNA: TGCAGTGCCCCGGAGGGGAAGGCCACTGAAGCTTTCTTT
V: TRBV20-1
size: few
J: TRBJ1-1
D: -

CDR3: CASSFKRNGELFF
DNA: TGTGCCAGCAGTTTCAAGAGAAACGGGGAGCTGTTTTTT
V: TRBV6-5
size: once
J: TRBJ2-2
D: -

CDR3: CASSESHRGNGAGELFF
DNA: TGTGCCAGCAGTGAAAGTCACAGGGGGAATGGGGCCGGGGAGCTGTTTTTT
V: TRBV6-1
size: -
J: TRBJ2-2
D: TRBD1

CDR3: CASSPARGNDYGYTF
DNA: TGTGCCAGCAGCCCAGCCAGGGGCAATGACTATGGCTACACCTTC
V: TRBV5-8
size: -
J: TRBJ1-2
D: -

CDR3: CASSLVVGGVSYEQYF
DNA: TGCGCCAGCAGCTTGGTCGTAGGCGGGGTGAGCTACGAGCAGTACTTC
V: TRBV5-1
size: -
J: TRBJ2-7
D: -

CDR3: CASSEKDGRDSPSADTQYF
DNA: TGTGCCAGCAGCGAGAAGGACGGGCGGGACTCCCCTTCGGCAGATACGCAGTATTTT
V: TRBV9
size: -
J: TRBJ2-3
D: -

CDR3: CSATPLRPSYNERFF
DNA: TGCAGTGCTACCCCTCTAAGACCTAGCTACAATGAGCGGTTCTTC
V: TRBV20-1
size: -
J: TRBJ2-1
D: -

CDR3: CASTPTGAAGELFF
DNA: TGTGCCAGCACCCCTACCGGGGCAGCCGGGGAGCTGTTTTTT
V: TRBV6-5
size: few
J: TRBJ2-2
D: -

CDR3: CASSSVLDRPYGYTF
DNA: TGTGCCAGCAGCAGTGTCTTGGACAGGCCCTATGGCTACACCTTC
V: TRBV7-8
size: once
J: TRBJ1-2
D: TRBD1

CDR3: CAGSLLPGGPPADTQYF
DNA: TGTGCCGGCAGCTTACTCCCGGGAGGGCCCCCGGCAGATACGCAGTATTTT
V: TRBV7-2
size: few
J: TRBJ2-3
D: TRBD2

CDR3: CSVALAGATTYNEQFF
DNA: TGCAGCGTTGCACTAGCGGGGGCGACAACCTACAATGAGCAGTTCTTC
V: TRBV29-1
size: many
J: TRBJ2-1
D: TRBD2

CDR3: CASNHGQGQEPQYF
DNA: TGTGCCAGCAACCATGGACAGGGGCAAGAGCCCCAGTACTTC
V: TRBV27
size: many
J: TRBJ2-5
D: TRBD1

CDR3: CAGSAGLAGYNEQFF
DNA: TGCGCCGGCAGTGCGGGACTAGCGGGCTACAATGAGCAGTTCTTC
V: TRBV10-1
size: -
J: TRBJ2-1
D: TRBD2

CDR3: CASSPRGLSSGTQYF
DNA: TGTGCCAGCAGCCCTCGGGGACTGTCGAGCGGGACCCAGTACTTC
V: TRBV5-6
size: -
J: TRBJ2-5
D: -

CDR3: CASRGRKPSSYEQYF
DNA: TGTGCCAGCAGGGGGAGGAAACCGAGCTCCTACGAGCAGTACTTC
V: TRBV28
size: -
J: TRBJ2-7
D: -

CDR3: CASSYSSENYGYTF
DNA: TGTGCCAGCAGTTACTCATCCGAGAACTATGGCTACACCTTC
V: TRBV6-6
size: few
J: TRBJ1-2
D: -

CDR3: CATSAYPGQGHEKLFF
DNA: TGTGCCACCAGTGCCTATCCGGGACAGGGACATGAAAAACTGTTTTTT
V: TRBV24-1
size: -
J: TRBJ1-4
D: TRBD1

CDR3: CASSLKGGTTNAQFF
DNA: TGTGCCAGCAGCTTAAAGGGGGGGACCACCAATGCGCAGTTCTTC
V: TRBV7-3
size: -
J: TRBJ2-1
D: -

CDR3: CASSWGYADTQYF
DNA: TGTGCCAGTAGCTGGGGGTACGCAGATACGCAGTATTTT
V: TRBV6-5
size: many
J: TRBJ2-3
D: -

CDR3: CASSQETGRRNQPQHF
DNA: TGCGCCAGCAGCCAAGAAACAGGGAGAAGGAATCAGCCCCAGCATTTT
V: TRBV4-1
size: many
J: TRBJ1-5
D: -

CDR3: CASSLTRAMNTEAFF
DNA: TGTGCCAGCAGCTTAACCCGAGCTATGAACACTGAAGCTTTCTTT
V: TRBV11-1
size: once
J: TRBJ1-1
D: -

CDR3: CASSQYKANEQFF
DNA: TGTGCCAGCAGCCAATACAAAGCCAATGAGCAGTTCTTC
V: TRBV12-3/TRBV12-4
size: -
J: TRBJ2-1
D: -

CDR3: CASSLGFEGPSGANVLTF
DNA: TGTGCCAGCAGCTTAGGTTTTGAGGGGCCGTCTGGGGCCAACGTCCTGACTTTC
V: TRBV7-9
size: -
J: TRBJ2-6
D: -

CDR3: CASSWLDSGRVETQYF
DNA: TGTGCCAGCTCCTGGCTTGATAGCGGGAGGGTAGAGACCCAGTACTTC
V: TRBV21-1
size: -
J: TRBJ2-5
D: -

CDR3: CASPGQTQETQYF
DNA: TGTGCCAGCCCGGGACAGACTCAAGAGACCCAGTACTTC
V: TRBV2
size: few
J: TRBJ2-5
D: TRBD1

CDR3: CASSLGPDRGSYEQYF
DNA: TGCGCCAGCAGCTTGGGGCCGGACAGGGGAAGCTACGAGCAGTACTTC
V: TRBV5-1
size: many
J: TRBJ2-7
D: TRBD1

CDR3: CSGARGINQPQHF
DNA: TGCAGCGGGGCCAGGGGGATCAATCAGCCCCAGCATTTT
V: TRBV29-1
size: -
J: TRBJ1-5
D: TRBD1

CDR3: CASSIAGGLYIEQFF
DNA: TGCGCCAGCAGCATAGCGGGGGGGCTCTACATTGAGCAGTTCTTC
V: TRBV4-1
size: few
J: TRBJ2-1
D: TRBD2

CDR3: CASSRRDRGCSGELFF
DNA: TGTGCCAGCAGCAGACGGGACAGGGGATGTTCCGGGGAGCTGTTTTTT
V: TRBV21-1
size: -
J: TRBJ2-2
D: -

CDR3: CASSLSGTMYNEQFF
DNA: TGTGCCAGCAGCTTATCCGGGACCATGTACAATGAGCAGTTCTTC
V: TRBV7-9
size: few
J: TRBJ2-1
D: -

CDR3: CASSVGAQRLDGELFF
DNA: TGTGCCAGCAGCGTGGGGGCCCAGCGCTTGGACGGGGAGCTGTTTTTT
V: TRBV9
size: -
J: TRBJ2-2
D: -

CDR3: CASSGGGGGPSHEQYF
DNA: TGTGCCAGCAGCGGGGGGGGTGGCGGGCCCTCCCACGAGCAGTACTTC
V: TRBV9
size: -
J: TRBJ2-7
D: TRBD2

CDR3: CASSYSGTNTDTQYF
DNA: TGTGCCAGCAGTTACTCCGGGACTAACACAGATACGCAGTATTTT
V: TRBV6-6
size: -
J: TRBJ2-3
D: TRBD2

CDR3: CASSQEQGDFNTEAFF
DNA: TGTGCCAGCAGCCAAGAGCAGGGGGATTTTAACACTGAAGCTTTCTTT
V: TRBV3-1
size: -
J: TRBJ1-1
D: TRBD1

CDR3: CASSLAPSALRNNEQYF
DNA: TGTGCCAGCAGCTTGGCGCCTAGCGCCTTGAGGAACAATGAGCAGTACTTC
V: TRBV5-5
size: -
J: TRBJ2-5
D: -

CDR3: CVSSPRQGINEQFF
DNA: TGTGTCAGCAGCCCCAGACAGGGTATAAATGAGCAGTTCTTC
V: TRBV7-9
size: -
J: TRBJ2-1
D: TRBD1

CDR3: CASSPNPGQNYEQYF
DNA: TGCGCCAGCAGCCCAAACCCGGGACAGAACTACGAGCAGTACTTC
V: TRBV4-1
size: few
J: TRBJ2-7
D: TRBD1

CDR3: CSASGQFPWAKNIQYF
DNA: TGCAGTGCTAGCGGACAGTTCCCATGGGCCAAAAACATTCAGTACTTC
V: TRBV20-1
size: many
J: TRBJ2-4
D: -

CDR3: CSARPSGILWGEQYF
DNA: TGCAGTGCTAGACCTAGCGGGATACTATGGGGCGAGCAGTACTTC
V: TRBV20-1
size: few
J: TRBJ2-7
D: TRBD2

CDR3: CSGNRVDTEAFF
DNA: TGCAGCGGAAACAGGGTAGACACTGAAGCTTTCTTT
V: TRBV29-1
size: few
J: TRBJ1-1
D: -

CDR3: CASSLGGQGGNTEAFF
DNA: TGCGCCAGCAGCTTGGGGGGACAGGGCGGGAACACTGAAGCTTTCTTT
V: TRBV5-1
size: -
J: TRBJ1-1
D: TRBD1

CDR3: CSARPTSEETQYF
DNA: TGCAGTGCTAGACCCACTAGCGAGGAGACCCAGTACTTC
V: TRBV20-1
size: -
J: TRBJ2-5
D: TRBD2

CDR3: CASSSTAASEAFF
DNA: TGTGCCAGCAGTTCCACAGCCGCCTCTGAAGCTTTCTTT
V: TRBV27
size: many
J: TRBJ1-1
D: -

CDR3: CASSQGGKLFF
DNA: TGTGCCAGCAGCCAGGGTGGAAAACTGTTTTTT
V: TRBV6-2/TRBV6-3
size: -
J: TRBJ1-4
D: -

CDR3: CASSIGQGEQYF
DNA: TGTGCCAGCAGTATAGGACAGGGCGAGCAGTACTTC
V: TRBV2
size: once
J: TRBJ2-7
D: TRBD1

CDR3: CSAGGGSAMETQYF
DNA: TGCAGCGCCGGGGGCGGGAGCGCTATGGAGACCCAGTACTTC
V: TRBV29-1
size: many
J: TRBJ2-5
D: -

CDR3: CASNLRRYNEQFF
DNA: TGTGCCAGCAACTTACGGAGATACAATGAGCAGTTCTTC
V: TRBV11-3
size: -
J: TRBJ2-1
D: -

CDR3: CASSEGVGPSNQPQHF
DNA: TGTGCCAGCAGTGAAGGTGTCGGCCCGAGCAATCAGCCCCAGCATTTT
V: TRBV6-1
size: -
J: TRBJ1-5
D: -

CDR3: CASSLSVGGPRIETQYF
DNA: TGTGCCAGCAGCTTATCGGTCGGGGGGCCGAGGATTGAGACCCAGTACTTC
V: TRBV7-9
size: few
J: TRBJ2-5
D: -

CDR3: CASSRTSRPDTQYF
DNA: TGTGCCAGCAGCAGGACTAGTCGCCCAGATACGCAGTATTTT
V: TRBV28
size: few
J: TRBJ2-3
D: TRBD2

CDR3: CASSRVGTSGAYNEQFF
DNA: TGTGCCAGCAGCCGTGTCGGGACTAGCGGGGCCTACAATGAGCAGTTCTTC
V: TRBV7-2
size: -
J: TRBJ2-1
D: TRBD2

CDR3: CSVLGTSSTRLGIPGELFF
DNA: TGCAGTGTTTTGGGGACTAGTTCGACCCGACTGGGAATCCCCGGGGAGCTGTTTTTT
V: TRBV20-1
size: -
J: TRBJ2-2
D: TRBD2

CDR3: CASSLGVSPDTQYF
DNA: TGTGCCAGCAGTCTAGGAGTTTCGCCAGATACGCAGTATTTT
V: TRBV27
size: few
J: TRBJ2-3
D: -

CDR3: CASSPPGAGGSNEQFF
DNA: TGCGCCAGCAGCCCCCCTGGAGCGGGAGGGTCCAATGAGCAGTTCTTC
V: TRBV4-1
size: -
J: TRBJ2-1
D: TRBD2

CDR3: CASSLAYRIYGYTF
DNA: TGTGCCAGCAGCTTGGCTTACAGGATTTATGGCTACACCTTC
V: TRBV5-6
size: -
J: TRBJ1-2
D: -

CDR3: CASSPGQDDARETQYF
DNA: TGTGCCAGCAGCCCCGGACAGGACGATGCCCGGGAGACCCAGTACTTC
V: TRBV9
size: -
J: TRBJ2-5
D: TRBD1